The 21 T cell receptor beta chains in this list originate from one sample, sequenced in a study of blood T cell repertoires in COVID-19. Data came from immunoSEQ multiplex PCR; TCRdb stores just in-frame clones and leaves some out. Of about 350,000 clones in the sample, about 90% were seen once. Sequencing input: PBMCs or T cells enriched from blood (not recorded which). The source of these receptors is a woman aged 25 to 45 who had been exposed to COVID-19.

The rearrangement uses TRBV3-1 (or the pseudogene TRBV3-2) and TRBJ2-3; D uncertain. This CDR3 contains 12 residues. Germline V gene data show CDR1 as LGHDT and CDR2 as YNNKEL (reference sequence). V was pared by 6 bases and J by 3 bases, with 7 bases between. CDR3 amino acids: CASRFGTDTQYF. CDR3 bases: TGTGCCAGCAGGTTCGGGACAGATACGCAGTATTTT.

This clone was found once. The rearrangement links TRBV27 to TRBJ2-7; TRBD1 matches 9 bases. The V gene's germline CDR1 is MNHEY and CDR2 SMNVEV (reference sequence). The CDR3 contains 15 residues. V dropped 4 bases and J dropped 4; count of bases not matched to a gene: 8. The CDR3 coding sequence is TGTGCCAGCAGTTCGGGACAGGGAAGTTTGTACGAGCAGTACTTC. Encoded protein: CASSSGQGSLYEQYF.

The V call is TRBV19, the J call TRBJ2-2, with TRBD1 identical over 7 bases. In germline, CDR1 is LNHDA, CDR2 SQIVND (reference sequence). The V and J ends lost 1 base and 5 bases, in that order; junction bases with no gene match: 4. This CDR3 comprises 15 residues. This CDR3 reads CASSIGQGPTGELFF. The CDR3 bases are TGTGCCAGTAGTATAGGACAGGGCCCTACCGGGGAGCTGTTTTTT.

This chain links TRBV6-1 with TRBJ2-3; 9 positions agree with TRBD2. This CDR3 has 16 residues. After removal of 4 bases from V and 0 bases from J, the junction contained 5 bases not matched to a gene. CDR1 and CDR2 from the germline V gene are MNHNS and SASEGT. The DNA of the CDR3 is TGTGCCAGCAGTGCTAAGACTAGCGGAAGCACAGATACGCAGTATTTT. This sequence encodes CASSAKTSGSTDTQYF.

The chain recombines TRBV7-2 with TRBJ2-5, with 13 bases lining up with TRBD2. The CDR3 length is 17 residues. CDR1 and CDR2 (germline): SGHTA, FQGNSA. The junction had 5 bases not matched to a gene; V was cut back by 1 base and J by 3 bases. In DNA, the CDR3 is TGTGCCAGCAGCTTAGGGTGGACTAGCGGGAGTAAAGAGACCCAGTACTTC. Its translation is CASSLGWTSGSKETQYF. Combining the CDR3 with reference TRBV7-2 and TRBJ2-5 gives the whole variable domain GAGVSQSPSNKVTEKGKDVELRCDPISGHTALYWYRQSLGQGLEFLIYFQGNSAPDKSGLPSDRFSAERTGGSVSTLTIQRTQQEDSAVYLCASSLGWTSGSKETQYFGPGTRLLVL.

This clone was recorded a few times. CDR3 sequence: CASSAQVDTEAFF. DNA of the CDR3: TGTGCCAGCAGCGCACAAGTCGACACTGAAGCTTTCTTT. The chain links TRBV11-3 to TRBJ1-1; D call uncertain. V shed 5 bases and J shed 3 bases, with 10 bases lying between them. The V gene's germline CDR1 is SGHNT and CDR2 YENEEA. The length of the CDR3 is 13 residues.

The J gene is TRBJ2-7, the V gene TRBV7-8; 13 bases line up with TRBD2. V was pared by 3 bases and J by 6 bases, with 5 bases of the junction left unmatched. CDR3 length: 15 amino acids. Germline CDR1 and CDR2: SGHVS and FQNEAQ. CDR3 nucleotide sequence: TGTGCCAGCAGCTTCGTGGGACTAGCGGGAAGCGAGCAGTACTTC. Translation gives CASSFVGLAGSEQYF.

The chain links TRBV7-2 to TRBJ2-3; TRBD1 is a possible D gene (5 bases). Germline V CDR1 and CDR2: SGHTA, FQGNSA. Deletions cut 1 base from V and 2 bases from J, with 16 bases between. This CDR3 is 17 amino acids long. CDR3 nucleotides: TGTGCCAGCAGCTTAGGTCCCTTTGACAGCTCCACAGATACGCAGTATTTT. This translates into CASSLGPFDSSTDTQYF.

The chain has TRBV6-5 and TRBJ2-1; no clear D. The CDR3 totals 13 residues. CDR1 and CDR2 (germline): MNHEY, SVGAGI. V was trimmed by 4 bases and J by 9 bases, leaving 13 bases between them. CDR3: CASSSPERFEQFF. Written as DNA, the CDR3 is TGTGCCAGCAGTTCTCCAGAGAGGTTTGAGCAGTTCTTC.

V gene TRBV3-1 (or the pseudogene TRBV3-2) combines with J gene TRBJ1-1, with D uncertain. V lost 3 bases to trimming and J lost 1 base, with 6 bases between them. This CDR3 has 13 residues. Germline-derived CDR1 and CDR2 are LGHDT and YNNKEL (reference sequence). The CDR3: CASSHARNTEAFF. In DNA form, the CDR3 reads TGTGCCAGCAGCCACGCGAGGAACACTGAAGCTTTCTTT.

The chain recombines TRBV5-8 with TRBJ1-5; no definite D call. Trimming removed 5 bases at V and 0 bases at J, with 3 bases between. Looked up from germline, CDR1 is SGHTS and CDR2 is YDEGEE. There are 12 residues in the CDR3. Here the CDR3 reads CASSRSNQPQHF. The DNA of the CDR3 is TGTGCCAGCAGTCGTAGCAATCAGCCCCAGCATTTT.

The chain uses TRBV9 and TRBJ2-2; D is perhaps TRBD1 (6 bases). Trimming pared 2 bases from V and 2 bases from J, leaving 13 bases between. The CDR3 is 16 residues long. Germline assignment: CDR1 SGDLS and CDR2 YYNGEE. The CDR3: CASSVGWTANTGELFF. CDR3 in DNA: TGTGCCAGCAGCGTTGGGTGGACAGCAAACACCGGGGAGCTGTTTTTT.

The chain uses TRBV5-8 and TRBJ1-1; D perhaps matches TRBD1 (6 bases). Germline CDR1 reads SGHTS; CDR2 reads YDEGEE. The CDR3 runs 15 residues. Deletions cut 2 bases from V and 1 base from J, with 12 bases between. The CDR3 sequence is CASSFPPDRNTEAFF. CDR3 DNA: TGTGCCAGCAGCTTCCCCCCGGACAGGAACACTGAAGCTTTCTTT.

CDR3 DNA: TGTGCCAGCAGCCCATCCAGCACAGATACGCAGTATTTT. Protein sequence: CASSPSSTDTQYF. The chain uses TRBV3-1 (or the pseudogene TRBV3-2) and TRBJ2-3; D gene uncertain. This CDR3 contains 13 residues. Trimming stripped 4 bases from V and 0 bases from J, with 5 bases between. Germline values: CDR1 LGHDT, CDR2 YNNKEL (reference sequence).

The gene calls are TRBV5-5 and TRBJ2-7; D gene ambiguous. Trimming cost V 6 bases and J 4 bases, with 17 bases left between them. CDR3 length: 14 residues. CDR1 and CDR2 from the germline V gene are SGHKS and YYEKEE (reference sequence). Here the CDR3 DNA reads TGTGCCAGCACCCCCGGCGGTTCCTATTACGAGCAGTACTTC. It yields the protein CASTPGGSYYEQYF.

The CDR3 spells CASSLQTTGEAFF. The CDR3 coding sequence is TGTGCCAGCAGTTTACAAACAACAGGTGAAGCTTTCTTT. The rearrangement uses TRBV28 and TRBJ1-1; D is possibly TRBD1 (5 bases). The CDR3 covers 13 residues. The germline V gene has CDR1 MDHEN and CDR2 SYDVKM. V lost 2 bases and J 7 bases, leaving 11 bases between the germline ends.

This clone was counted a few times. V and J are TRBV9 and TRBJ2-2; 11 positions match TRBD2. There are 16 residues in the CDR3. J lost 4 bases, V lost 4 bases, and 6 bases had no gene match. The germline V gene encodes CDR1 SGDLS and CDR2 YYNGEE. CDR3 nucleotide sequence: TGTGCCAGCAGCACGGGGACTAGCGGCGGCACCGGGGAGCTGTTTTTT. Amino acid sequence: CASSTGTSGGTGELFF. The full variable domain, rest sourced from reference TRBV9 and TRBJ2-2, is DSGVTQTPKHLITATGQRVTLRCSPRSGDLSVYWYQQSLDQGLQFLIQYYNGEERAKGNILERFSAQQFPDLHSELNLSSLELGDSALYFCASSTGTSGGTGELFFGEGSRLTVL.

This clone was seen only once. The chain employs TRBV5-5 and TRBJ2-2, with TRBD1 matching over 8 bases. CDR1 is SGHKS and CDR2 is YYEKEE in the germline V gene (reference sequence). V lost 0 bases, J lost 2 bases, and 9 bases stayed unmatched. The CDR3 has 18 residues. CDR3 DNA sequence: TGTGCCAGCAGCTTGGTAGCAGGGGGCGTCCTTAACACCGGGGAGCTGTTTTTT. Translated: CASSLVAGGVLNTGELFF. Filled out from reference TRBV5-5 and TRBJ2-2, the complete variable domain reads DAGVTQSPTHLIKTRGQQVTLRCSPISGHKSVSWYQQVLGQGPQFIFQYYEKEERGRGNFPDRFSARQFPNYSSELNVNALLLGDSALYLCASSLVAGGVLNTGELFFGEGSRLTVL.

The chain joins TRBV14 to TRBJ1-2; 7 bases agree with TRBD1. The CDR3 has 15 amino acids. Germline V gives CDR1 SGHDN, CDR2 FVKESK. J lost 6 bases, V lost 4 bases, and 11 bases had no gene match. DNA for the CDR3: TGTGCCAGCAGCCTTCGGACAGGCGACCTGGATGGCTACACCTTC. It yields the protein CASSLRTGDLDGYTF.

This chain joins TRBV5-6 and TRBJ2-7; 16 bases line up with TRBD2. The germline gives CDR1 SGHDT, CDR2 YYEEEE. The CDR3 runs to 17 residues. V lost 1 base, J lost 7 bases, and 8 bases stayed unmatched. The CDR3 nucleotides are TGTGCCAGCAGCTTGCCGGGACTAGCGGGAGGGCCGGGTGAGCAGTACTTC. Protein product: CASSLPGLAGGPGEQYF.

The chain carries TRBV9 and TRBJ1-4, with D tentatively TRBD1 (5 bases). The CDR3 is 15 residues long. Per the germline V gene, CDR1 is SGDLS and CDR2 is YYNGEE. V gave up 5 bases and J gave up 5 bases, with 16 bases separating them. CDR3: CASRAGTGQNEKLFF. CDR3 nucleotides: TGTGCCAGCAGAGCCGGGACTGGTCAGAATGAAAAACTGTTTTTT.